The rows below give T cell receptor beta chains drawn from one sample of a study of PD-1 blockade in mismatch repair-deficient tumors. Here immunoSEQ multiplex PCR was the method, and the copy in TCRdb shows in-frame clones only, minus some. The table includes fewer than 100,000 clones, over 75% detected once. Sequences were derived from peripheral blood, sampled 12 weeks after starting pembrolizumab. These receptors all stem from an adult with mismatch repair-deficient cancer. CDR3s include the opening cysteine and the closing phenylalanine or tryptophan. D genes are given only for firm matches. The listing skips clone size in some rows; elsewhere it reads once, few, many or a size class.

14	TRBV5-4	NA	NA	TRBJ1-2	CASSQVLGNYGYTF	TGCGCCAGCAGCCAAGTCCTGGGGAACTATGGCTACACCTTC
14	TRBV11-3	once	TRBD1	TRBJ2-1	CASSRGDRVAEQFF	TGTGCCAGCAGCCGAGGAGACAGGGTGGCTGAGCAGTTCTTC
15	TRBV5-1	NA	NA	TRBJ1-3	CASSLAAGAGNTIYF	TGCGCCAGCAGCTTGGCAGCGGGGGCTGGAAACACCATATATTTT
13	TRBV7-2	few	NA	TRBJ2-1	CASSFSSYNEQFF	TGTGCCAGCAGCTTTAGTTCCTACAATGAGCAGTTCTTC
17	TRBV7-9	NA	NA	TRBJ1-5	CASSSSFGGNSNQPQHF	TGTGCCAGCAGCTCTTCTTTTGGGGGTAATAGCAATCAGCCCCAGCATTTT
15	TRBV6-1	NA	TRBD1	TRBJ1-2	CASSEGGQGARGYTF	TGTGCCAGCAGTGAGGGGGGACAGGGGGCGCGTGGCTACACCTTC
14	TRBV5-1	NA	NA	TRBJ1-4	CASSLADIGEKLFF	TGCGCCAGCAGCTTGGCGGATATTGGTGAAAAACTGTTTTTT
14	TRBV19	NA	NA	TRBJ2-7	CASSRRGEAYEQYF	TGTGCCAGTAGTAGGAGAGGGGAAGCCTACGAGCAGTACTTC
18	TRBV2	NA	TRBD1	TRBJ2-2	CASSEIPPGQGAPGELFF	TGTGCCAGCAGTGAAATACCACCGGGACAGGGGGCCCCCGGGGAGCTGTTTTTT
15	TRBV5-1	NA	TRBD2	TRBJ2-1	CASSFSLAENNEQFF	TGCGCCAGCAGCTTTTCTCTAGCGGAGAACAATGAGCAGTTCTTC
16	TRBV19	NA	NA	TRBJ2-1	CASSFHAGSSYNEQFF	TGTGCCAGTAGTTTCCATGCGGGGAGCTCCTACAATGAGCAGTTCTTC
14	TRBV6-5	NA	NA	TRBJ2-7	CASSKPGPSYEQYF	TGTGCCAGCAGCAAACCGGGCCCTTCCTACGAGCAGTACTTC
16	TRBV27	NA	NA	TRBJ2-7	CASSSSGLGRTYEQYF	TGTGCCAGCAGTTCCTCGGGTCTAGGGCGAACCTACGAGCAGTACTTC
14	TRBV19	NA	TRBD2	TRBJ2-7	CASSAGGMTYEQYF	TGTGCCAGTAGTGCGGGGGGGATGACCTACGAGCAGTACTTC
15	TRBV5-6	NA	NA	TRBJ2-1	CASTLARQGRDEQFF	TGTGCCAGCACTCTTGCGAGACAAGGCCGCGATGAGCAGTTCTTC
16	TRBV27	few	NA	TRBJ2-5	CASSLNARFFGETQYF	TGTGCCAGCAGTTTGAACGCACGGTTCTTCGGGGAGACCCAGTACTTC
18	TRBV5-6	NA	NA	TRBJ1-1	CASSLDMGLKVGNTEAFF	TGTGCCAGCAGCTTGGACATGGGCTTGAAAGTTGGGAACACTGAAGCTTTCTTT
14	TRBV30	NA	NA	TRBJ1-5	CAWSTGRDNQPQHF	TGTGCCTGGAGTACAGGGAGGGACAATCAGCCCCAGCATTTT
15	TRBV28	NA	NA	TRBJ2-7	CASSLGGSGTYEQYF	TGTGCCAGCAGCTTAGGGGGGAGTGGAACCTACGAGCAGTACTTC
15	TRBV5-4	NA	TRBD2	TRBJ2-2	CASSSGGRRAGELFF	TGTGCCAGCAGCTCGGGCGGGAGGAGGGCCGGGGAGCTGTTTTTT
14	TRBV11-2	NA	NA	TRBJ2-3	CASSRTRSTDTQYF	TGTGCCAGCAGCCGGACACGAAGCACAGATACGCAGTATTTT
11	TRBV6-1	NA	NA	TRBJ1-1	CASRANTEAFF	TGTGCCAGCCGAGCGAACACTGAAGCTTTCTTT
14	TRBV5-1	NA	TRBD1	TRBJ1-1	CASSRGQGNTEAFF	TGCGCCAGCAGCCGAGGACAGGGGAACACTGAAGCTTTCTTT
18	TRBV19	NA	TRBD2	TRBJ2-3	CASSPRTSGRGSTDTQYF	TGTGCCAGTAGTCCCCGGACTAGCGGGAGGGGTAGCACAGATACGCAGTATTTT
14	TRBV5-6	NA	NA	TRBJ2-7	CASSQAGSYYEQYF	TGTGCCAGCAGCCAGGCTGGGTCCTACTACGAGCAGTACTTC
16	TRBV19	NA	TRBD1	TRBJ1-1	CASSIDEIRGHTEAFF	TGTGCCAGTAGTATAGATGAGATCAGGGGGCACACTGAAGCTTTCTTT
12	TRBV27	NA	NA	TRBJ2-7	CASSLRGNEQYF	TGTGCCAGCAGTTTAAGGGGGAACGAGCAGTACTTC
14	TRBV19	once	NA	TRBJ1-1	CAVLGTERNTEAFF	TGTGCCGTCCTAGGCACAGAGAGGAACACTGAAGCTTTCTTT
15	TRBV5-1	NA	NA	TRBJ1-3	CASSMSRSAGNTIYF	TGCGCCAGCAGCATGAGCCGGTCGGCTGGAAACACCATATATTTT